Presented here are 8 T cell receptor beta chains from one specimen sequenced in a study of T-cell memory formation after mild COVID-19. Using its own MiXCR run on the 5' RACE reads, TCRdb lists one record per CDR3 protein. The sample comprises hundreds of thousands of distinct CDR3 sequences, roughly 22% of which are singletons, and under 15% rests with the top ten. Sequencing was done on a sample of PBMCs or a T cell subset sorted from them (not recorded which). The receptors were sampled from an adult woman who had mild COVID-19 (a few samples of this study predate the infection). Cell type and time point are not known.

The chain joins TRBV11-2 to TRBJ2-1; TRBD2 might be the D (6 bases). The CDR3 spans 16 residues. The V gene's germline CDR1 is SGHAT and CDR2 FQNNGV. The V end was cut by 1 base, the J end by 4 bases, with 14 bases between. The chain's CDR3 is CASSLGSGVRYNEQFF. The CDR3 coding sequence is TGTGCCAGCAGCTTAGGTAGCGGCGTGAGGTACAATGAGCAGTTCTTC.

The CDR3 nucleotides are TGTGCCAGCAGCCCCCTGATCGGGGGGGTCTACAATGAGCAGTTCTTC. It specifies CASSPLIGGVYNEQFF. This chain links TRBV7-6 with TRBJ2-1, with TRBD2 matching over 8 bases. After removal of 5 bases from V and 3 bases from J, the junction contained 9 bases not matched to a gene. The CDR3 runs 16 residues. In germline, CDR1 is SGHVS, CDR2 FNYEAQ.

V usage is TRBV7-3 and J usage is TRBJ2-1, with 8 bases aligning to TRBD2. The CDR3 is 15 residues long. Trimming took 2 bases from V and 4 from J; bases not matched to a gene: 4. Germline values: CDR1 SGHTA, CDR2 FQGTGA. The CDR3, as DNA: TGTGCCAGCAGCTTAGAGGCTAGCGGGTACAATGAGCAGTTCTTC. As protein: CASSLEASGYNEQFF. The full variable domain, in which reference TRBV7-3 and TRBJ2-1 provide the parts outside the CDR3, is GAGVSQTPSNKVTEKGKYVELRCDPISGHTALYWYRQSLGQGPEFLIYFQGTGAADDSGLPNDRFFAVRPEGSVSTLKIQRTERGDSAVYLCASSLEASGYNEQFFGPGTRLTVL.

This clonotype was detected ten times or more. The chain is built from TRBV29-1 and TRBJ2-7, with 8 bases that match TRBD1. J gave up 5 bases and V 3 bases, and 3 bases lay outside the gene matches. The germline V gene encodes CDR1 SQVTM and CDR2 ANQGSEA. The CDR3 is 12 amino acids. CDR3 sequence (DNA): TGCAGCGTTGAGGAGGACAGGGACGAGCAGTACTTC. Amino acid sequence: CSVEEDRDEQYF.

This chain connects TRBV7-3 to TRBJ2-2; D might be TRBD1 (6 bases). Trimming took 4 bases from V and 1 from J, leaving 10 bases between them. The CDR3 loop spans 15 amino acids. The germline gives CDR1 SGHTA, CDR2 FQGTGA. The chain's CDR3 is CASSSMTGNTGELFF. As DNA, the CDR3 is TGTGCCAGCAGCTCTATGACAGGGAACACCGGGGAGCTGTTTTTT.

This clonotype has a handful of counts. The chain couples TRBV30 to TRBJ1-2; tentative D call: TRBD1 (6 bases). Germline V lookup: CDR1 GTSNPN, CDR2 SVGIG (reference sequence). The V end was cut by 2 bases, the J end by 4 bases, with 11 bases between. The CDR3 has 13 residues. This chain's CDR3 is CAWSWGASYGYTF. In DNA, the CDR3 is TGTGCCTGGAGTTGGGGGGCAAGCTATGGCTACACCTTC.

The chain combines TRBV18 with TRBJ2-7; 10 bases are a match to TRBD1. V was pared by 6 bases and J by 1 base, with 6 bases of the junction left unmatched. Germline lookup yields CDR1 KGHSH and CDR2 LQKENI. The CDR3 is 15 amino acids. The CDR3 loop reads CASSAGQGGSYEQYF. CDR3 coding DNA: TGTGCCAGCTCCGCCGGACAGGGGGGGTCCTACGAGCAGTACTTC.

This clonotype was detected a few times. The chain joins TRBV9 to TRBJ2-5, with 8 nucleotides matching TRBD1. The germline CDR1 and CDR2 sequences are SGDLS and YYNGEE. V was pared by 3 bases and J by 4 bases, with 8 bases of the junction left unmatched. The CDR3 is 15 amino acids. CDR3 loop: CASSGGQGPGETQYF. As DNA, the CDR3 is TGTGCCAGCAGCGGCGGACAGGGTCCTGGAGAGACCCAGTACTTC.